This T cell receptor (beta chain) is from a study of a mutant IDH1 vaccine in newly diagnosed glioma. Study at large: Patients under treatment included 62.5% males and about 38% females and had a mean age of approximately 40 years. V12 took place at week 35, and V13 at week 47.

This CDR3 comprises 18 residues. Per germline, CDR1 SGHTA and CDR2 FQGNSA. Losses at the gene ends were 0 bases for V and 2 bases for J; bases not matched to a gene: 4. The assay was immunoSEQ multiplex PCR, and TCRdb's table has in-frame clones only and misses some. The sample includes 40,000 to 50,000 clones, 70% to 85% of them seen just once. Points on this clone: Its antigen is as yet unknown.

Time point meaning: week 47, end of study. One vaccine dose held 300 ug of mutant IDH1 20-mer peptide and came with topical imiquimod. Vaccination of patients was performed eight times, in weeks 1, 3, 5, 7, 11, 15, 19 and 23. The specimen was PBMCs, collected from a glioma patient whose treatment included an IDH1 peptide vaccine. The V call is TRBV7-2, the J call TRBJ2-5; TRBD2 matches at 15 bases. The sequence derives from a man between 18 and 29 years old with glioma. Some clones in this sample may be carry-over from other donors' samples. The DNA of the CDR3 is TGTGCCAGCAGCTTAGCTGGACTAGCGGGAGGGTGGCAAGAGACCCAGTACTTC. Translating gives CASSLAGLAGGWQETQYF. Full variable domain (outside the CDR3, taken from reference TRBV7-2 and TRBJ2-5): GAGVSQSPSNKVTEKGKDVELRCDPISGHTALYWYRQSLGQGLEFLIYFQGNSAPDKSGLPSDRFSAERTGGSVSTLTIQRTQQEDSAVYLCASSLAGLAGGWQETQYFGPGTRLLVL.